Following are 27 T cell receptor beta chains from one sample sequenced in a study of CD4 T cells in relation to SARS-CoV-2 and coronaviruses. Generated by immunoSEQ multiplex PCR, the TCRdb table keeps only in-frame clones and is missing some. The sample has 55,000 to 70,000 clones; 85% to 95% are singletons. CD4+ T cells from unexposed donors were obtained before the COVID-19 pandemic (2011-2018). Sequencing input: naive CD4+ T cells from PBMCs. The subset is: naive CD4+ T cells isolated by negative enrichment. Every receptor here comes from a human donor in good health.

V is TRBV7-3 and J is TRBJ2-1, with 11 bases aligning to TRBD2. CDR3 length equals 16 residues. Germline V gene lookup returns CDR1 SGHTA and CDR2 FQGTGA. V dropped 5 bases and J dropped 3; count of bases not matched to a gene: 6. DNA for the CDR3: TGTGCCAGCAGCCCGCAGGGACTAGCGGACTACAATGAGCAGTTCTTC. The encoded protein is CASSPQGLADYNEQFF.

This chain links TRBV5-4 with TRBJ2-5, with a tentative D call TRBD1 (7 bases). Germline V gene lookup returns CDR1 SGHNT and CDR2 YYREEE (reference sequence). V gave up 4 bases and J gave up 5 bases, with 27 bases separating them. The CDR3 is 18 residues long. CDR3 loop: CASSVDGLFQGDLETQYF. Written as DNA, the CDR3 is TGTGCCAGCAGCGTGGACGGGCTGTTCCAGGGGGACTTGGAGACCCAGTACTTC.

The chain is built from TRBV25-1 and TRBJ1-1; the D gene is possibly TRBD1 (5 bases). Germline V CDR1 and CDR2: MGHDK, SYGVNS. The CDR3 loop spans 16 amino acids. Trimming took off 5 bases at V and 5 bases at J, with 21 bases between the two ends. CDR3 bases: TGTGCCAGCAGTCCAGCCGAAGGGCGCAGGGAAACTGAAGCTTTCTTT. Translation gives CASSPAEGRRETEAFF.

J is TRBJ2-7 and V is TRBV5-1; 7 bases fit TRBD2. There are 16 residues in the CDR3. Trimming removed 0 bases from V and 1 base from J; junction bases left unmatched: 7. Looked up from germline, CDR1 is SGHRS and CDR2 is YFSETQ. CDR3 sequence: CASSLERSAGSYEQYF. CDR3 bases: TGCGCCAGCAGCTTGGAAAGGTCAGCGGGGTCCTACGAGCAGTACTTC.

This chain joins TRBV7-3 and TRBJ2-2; 9 nucleotides line up with TRBD2. Germline V gives CDR1 SGHTA, CDR2 FQGTGA. Trimming removed 6 bases from V and 1 base from J; junction bases left unmatched: 6. CDR3 length: 16 residues. This CDR3 reads CASRGSGGRNTGELFF. The CDR3 DNA is TGTGCCAGCAGAGGGAGCGGGGGGCGGAACACCGGGGAGCTGTTTTTT.

The V gene is TRBV6-6, the J gene TRBJ2-7; the D call may be TRBD1 or TRBD2 (5 bases each). Trimming shortened V by 0 bases and J by 6 bases, and 12 bases separated the two germline ends. Per germline, CDR1 MNHNY and CDR2 SVGAGI (reference sequence). The CDR3 is made up of 14 amino acids. CDR3 in amino acids: CASSYSTTGSEQYF. The CDR3 DNA reads TGTGCCAGCAGTTACTCGACTACAGGAAGCGAGCAGTACTTC.

The chain carries TRBV6-2 or TRBV6-3 and TRBJ1-1; D gene unclear. V gave up 3 bases and J gave up 4 bases, with 3 bases separating them. The CDR3 has 11 residues. Germline V lookup: CDR1 MNHEY, CDR2 SVGEGT. CDR3 protein: CASSYFTEAFF. CDR3 coding DNA: TGTGCCAGCAGTTATTTCACTGAAGCTTTCTTT.

The chain carries TRBV7-2 and TRBJ2-7, with D maybe TRBD1 (6 bases). The CDR3 length is 12 residues. V lost 5 bases to trimming and J lost 6 bases, with 11 bases between them. Germline CDR1 reads SGHTA; CDR2 reads FQGNSA. The CDR3 protein is CASSGQLGEQYF. The CDR3 DNA reads as TGTGCCAGCAGCGGACAGTTGGGCGAGCAGTACTTC. The full variable domain, completed using reference TRBV7-2 and TRBJ2-7, is GAGVSQSPSNKVTEKGKDVELRCDPISGHTALYWYRQSLGQGLEFLIYFQGNSAPDKSGLPSDRFSAERTGGSVSTLTIQRTQQEDSAVYLCASSGQLGEQYFGPGTRLTVT.

This chain connects TRBV5-5 to TRBJ2-1; weak D call: TRBD2 (6 bases). CDR1 SGHKS and CDR2 YYEKEE come from the germline V gene (reference sequence). This CDR3 has 13 residues. V lost 1 base, J lost 10 bases, and 12 bases lay in between. CDR3 bases: TGTGCCAGCAGCTTGAATTTGGCGGGGGAGCAGTTCTTC. This gives the protein CASSLNLAGEQFF. Supplemented by reference TRBV5-5 and TRBJ2-1, the full variable domain reads DAGVTQSPTHLIKTRGQQVTLRCSPISGHKSVSWYQQVLGQGPQFIFQYYEKEERGRGNFPDRFSARQFPNYSSELNVNALLLGDSALYLCASSLNLAGEQFFGPGTRLTVL.

This chain connects TRBV5-1 to TRBJ2-7, with D hard to call. Trimming cost V 0 bases and J 0 bases, with 4 bases left between them. Germline V gene lookup returns CDR1 SGHRS and CDR2 YFSETQ. The CDR3 consists of 13 residues. CDR3 coding DNA: TGCGCCAGCAGCTTGGCCCTCTCCTACGAGCAGTACTTC. This gives the protein CASSLALSYEQYF.

DNA for the CDR3: TGTGCCTGGTCAGGAGATAACACCGGGGAGCTGTTTTTT. Amino acids: CAWSGDNTGELFF. The chain has TRBV30 and TRBJ2-2; no clear D gene. Germline V CDR1 and CDR2: GTSNPN, SVGIG (reference sequence). V gave up 5 bases and J gave up 2 bases, with 9 bases separating them. The CDR3 extends over 13 amino acids.

This chain links TRBV6-5 with TRBJ2-3; 7 bases agree with TRBD1. The CDR3 runs 13 residues. CDR1 MNHEY and CDR2 SVGAGI come from the germline V gene. Trimming at V came to 6 bases and at J to 1 base, leaving 1 base not matched to a gene. The CDR3 loop reads CASRGQGTDTQYF. CDR3 DNA: TGTGCCAGCAGAGGACAGGGCACAGATACGCAGTATTTT.

The chain employs TRBV6-5 and TRBJ1-6; D is undetermined. The V gene lost 2 bases and the J gene lost 10 bases, with 6 bases spanning the gap. CDR3 length: 12 residues. CDR1 MNHEY and CDR2 SVGAGI come from the germline V gene. CDR3 bases: TGTGCCAGCAGTTACGCCAGGTCACCCCTCCACTTT. Residues: CASSYARSPLHF.

This clone was observed once. This sequence joins TRBV5-5 and TRBJ2-1; D remains unclear. This CDR3 has 11 amino acids. Germline V gives CDR1 SGHKS, CDR2 YYEKEE (reference sequence). V gave up 4 bases and J gave up 6 bases, with 5 bases separating them. CDR3: CASSVPNEQFF. The CDR3 DNA reads as TGTGCCAGCAGCGTCCCCAATGAGCAGTTCTTC.

The chain carries TRBV18 and TRBJ2-5, with TRBD1 matching 10 bases. The junction had 6 bases not matched to a gene; V was cut back by 4 bases and J by 4 bases. Germline V lookup: CDR1 KGHSH, CDR2 LQKENI. The length of the CDR3 is 15 residues. CDR3 coding DNA: TGTGCCAGCTCACGCGACAGGGGGCATGGAGAGACCCAGTACTTC. Its translation: CASSRDRGHGETQYF.

The J gene is TRBJ2-3, the V gene TRBV2; 9 bases agree with TRBD2. After removal of 3 bases from V and 4 bases from J, the junction contained 5 bases not matched to a gene. The CDR3 is 15 amino acids. Germline CDR1 and CDR2: SNHLY and FYNNEI. The CDR3 DNA reads as TGTGCCAGCAGTGACGGGCGGGGGGGCCCAGATACGCAGTATTTT. Translated, it gives CASSDGRGGPDTQYF.

This chain links TRBV12-3 or TRBV12-4 with TRBJ2-1; a possible D gene is TRBD2 (5 bases). With 6 bases removed from V and 8 bases from J, the gap between germline ends came to 11 bases. This CDR3 region has 12 residues. Here the CDR3 reads CASSPGFDEQFF. The CDR3 nucleotides are TGTGCCAGCAGCCCGGGGTTCGATGAGCAGTTCTTC.

This clone was seen more than once but under ten times. The chain employs TRBV11-2 and TRBJ2-3, with TRBD2 identical over 7 bases. Germline V gene sequence: CDR1 SGHAT, CDR2 FQNNGV. The CDR3 is 16 amino acids. V lost 2 bases to trimming and J lost 6 bases; unmatched junction nucleotides: 11. The DNA of the CDR3 is TGTGCCAGCAGCTTATTTAGGAGGGACTACCAGGATACGCAGTATTTT. This encodes CASSLFRRDYQDTQYF.

The rearrangement links TRBV28 to TRBJ1-6, with D possibly TRBD1 on 6 matching bases. The V and J ends lost 6 bases and 7 bases respectively, with 22 bases between them. The CDR3 length is 17 residues. Looked up from germline, CDR1 is MDHEN and CDR2 is SYDVKM. The DNA for the CDR3 is TGTGCCAGCAGACCACCCCTTAGACAGGTATTGAATTCACCCCTCCACTTT. Translated: CASRPPLRQVLNSPLHF.

The V call is TRBV19, the J call TRBJ1-5, with 7 bases that match TRBD1. The CDR3 is made up of 15 amino acids. V lost 9 bases, J lost 4 bases, and 12 bases stayed unmatched. Germline CDR1 is LNHDA and CDR2 is SQIVND (reference sequence). The CDR3: CASLTGYGLNQPQHF. For the CDR3, the DNA is TGTGCCAGCCTGACAGGGTATGGGTTAAATCAGCCCCAGCATTTT.

The chain recombines TRBV19 with TRBJ1-5; D perhaps matches TRBD1 (6 bases). The ends were cut back, 3 bases at V and 4 bases at J, with 10 bases in the middle. Germline-derived CDR1 and CDR2 are LNHDA and SQIVND (reference sequence). The CDR3 contains 14 residues. Here the CDR3 DNA reads TGTGCCAGTAGTATTTGGACAGCGAATCAGCCCCAGCATTTT. It yields the protein CASSIWTANQPQHF. Together with reference TRBV19 and TRBJ1-5, the CDR3 gives the full variable domain: DGGITQSPKYLFRKEGQNVTLSCEQNLNHDAMYWYRQDPGQGLRLIYYSQIVNDFQKGDIAEGYSVSREKKESFPLTVTSAQKNPTAFYLCASSIWTANQPQHFGDGTRLSIL.

This sequence joins TRBV10-1 and TRBJ1-3; D is perhaps TRBD1 (5 bases). The V and J ends lost 3 bases and 4 bases respectively, with 16 bases between them. This CDR3 region has 16 residues. Germline CDR1 and CDR2: WNHNN and SYGVQD (reference sequence). The chain's CDR3 is CASSDRDYLGGNTIYF. Written as DNA, the CDR3 is TGCGCCAGCAGTGACCGGGACTACCTAGGAGGAAACACCATATATTTT.

V and J are TRBV27 and TRBJ2-7; D may match TRBD1 or TRBD2 (6 bases each). V was shortened by 2 bases and J by 4 bases, with 12 bases between the two germline ends. There are 14 residues in the CDR3. CDR1 is MNHEY and CDR2 is SMNVEV in the germline V gene (reference sequence). The CDR3 DNA reads as TGTGCCAGCAGTTTAGAAGGGGGGCGATACGAGCAGTACTTC. Translating it yields CASSLEGGRYEQYF.

The V gene is TRBV11-2, the J gene TRBJ2-3, with 13 nucleotides matching TRBD2. There are 15 residues in the CDR3. The germline CDR1 and CDR2 sequences are SGHAT and FQNNGV. V shed 9 bases, J shed 4 bases, and the junction held 7 bases outside the gene matches. CDR3 residues: CASGLAGEIADTQYF. CDR3 bases: TGTGCCAGTGGACTAGCGGGGGAAATTGCAGATACGCAGTATTTT.

The rearrangement links TRBV19 to TRBJ1-1, with D possibly being TRBD1 (5 bases). Germline V CDR1 and CDR2: LNHDA, SQIVND (reference sequence). The CDR3 sequence is 13 residues long. With 5 bases removed from V and 11 bases from J, the gap between germline ends came to 18 bases. In DNA, the CDR3 is TGTGCCAGTAGTCCCGGGACGACATTTTCGGCTTTCTTT. Protein: CASSPGTTFSAFF.

V gene TRBV28 combines with J gene TRBJ1-2; possible D gene TRBD1, 6 bases. The CDR3 loop spans 17 amino acids. CDR1 MDHEN and CDR2 SYDVKM come from the germline V gene. Deletions cut 1 base from V and 4 bases from J, with 19 bases between. The CDR3 sequence: CASSLSGGRTLIYGYTF. The CDR3 DNA sequence: TGTGCCAGCAGTTTATCGGGGGGGCGGACGTTGATCTATGGCTACACCTTC.

The genes are TRBV19 and TRBJ2-1, with D perhaps matching TRBD2 (7 bases). CDR1 and CDR2 (germline): LNHDA, SQIVND (reference sequence). V was clipped by 3 bases and J by 9 bases, with 18 bases between them. There are 15 residues in the CDR3. CDR3 sequence (DNA): TGTGCCAGTAGTATTGTCCTCGGGGGGCATACTGAGCAGTTCTTC. Residues: CASSIVLGGHTEQFF.